The rows below give T cell receptor beta chains drawn from one sample of a study of preoperative IRX-2 immunotherapy in early breast cancer. Measured with immunoSEQ multiplex PCR; TCRdb has only the in-frame clones, and not every one. In the table there are tens of thousands of clones, around 96% of which are singletons. Material: tumor tissue, obtained after IRX-2 immunotherapy. The receptors derive from a human donor with breast cancer. Each CDR3 is given without its conserved first and last residue. The order of the fields is clone size, V gene, CDR3 protein. Clone size is not always given. Where it is, it says once, few, many or a class for expanded clones.

NA | TRBV12-5 | ASGLVRDRGLRSQY
NA | TRBV5-1 | ASSFSGTSGAEQY
NA | TRBV10-3 | AISDGTGEAYEQY
NA | TRBV7-2 | ASSLTAPGNTIY
NA | TRBV19 | ASSPAGSRVNYGYT
NA | TRBV7-3 | ASSPPGGAGGLY
NA | TRBV18 | ASSHGSDYEQY
NA | TRBV4-2 | ASSDLRDTEAF
NA | TRBV6-1 | ASSDSGLGGTQY
NA | TRBV6-6 | ASSYFSSYEQY
once | TRBV7-2 | ASSLGLAIEQF
NA | TRBV9 | ASSGSTGEKNIQY
NA | TRBV7-6 | ASSFNLGPLSSGANVLT
NA | TRBV5-5 | APGQGIQPQH
few | TRBV9 | ASSAGGTARGEQF
NA | TRBV5-1 | ASSLPGGSEAF
NA | TRBV9 | ASSSAGGTDTQY
NA | TRBV5-1 | ASSLSGGPNNEQF
NA | TRBV11-2 | ASSRGLMNTEAF
NA | TRBV27 | ASSPGLAGVGGSYEQY
NA | TRBV7-6 | ASSPGQDNQPQH
NA | TRBV11-2 | ASSYGQGASTDTQY
NA | TRBV5-5 | ASSPGGIQETQY
NA | TRBV7-2 | ASSLGQGNGYT
NA | TRBV7-2 | ASSLQDSYNEQF